This is a list of T cell receptor beta chains from one sample in a study of shared clonotypes between healthy human individuals. Generated by immunoSEQ multiplex PCR, the TCRdb table keeps only in-frame clones and is missing some. Altogether about 2.3 million clones are present, over 85% being singletons, with the ten largest covering roughly 0.36%. Sequenced material: naive CD4+ T cells from PBMCs. Receptor source: a man younger than 35 in good health. Some clones in this sample may be carry-over from other donors' samples. The CDR3 runs from the conserved cysteine through the conserved F or W. The D gene is left open where the match is weak. Size values are once, few and many counts, or a class for expanded clones, and some rows have none.

clone size,D gene,J gene,V gene,CDR3 DNA,CDR3 protein
once,TRBD1,TRBJ2-2,TRBV11-3,TGTGCCAGCAGCAGACTTGGGACAGGGGGCTCCGGGGAGCTGTTTTTT,CASSRLGTGGSGELFF
.,.,TRBJ2-2,TRBV10-1,TGCGCCAGCAGTGAGTCTGCCACCGGGGAGCTGTTTTTT,CASSESATGELFF
.,TRBD1,TRBJ2-2,TRBV2,TGTGCCAGCGGGACAGAGAACACCGGGGAGCTGTTTTTT,CASGTENTGELFF
.,TRBD2,TRBJ2-3,TRBV5-1,TGCGCCAGCAGCGTTAGCGGGAGCACAGATACGCAGTATTTT,CASSVSGSTDTQYF
.,.,TRBJ2-5,TRBV5-1,TGCGCCAGCAGCTCCACCGGGGGTTCGAGGGAGACCCAGTACTTC,CASSSTGGSRETQYF
.,.,TRBJ2-1,TRBV5-1,TGCGCCAGCAGCGATTTAACAGGTAGCTCCTACAATGAGCAGTTCTTC,CASSDLTGSSYNEQFF
.,.,TRBJ2-6,TRBV6-1,TGTGCCAGCAGTGAAATGGGCTTCTCTGGGGCCAACGTCCTGACTTTC,CASSEMGFSGANVLTF
.,.,TRBJ1-3,TRBV2,TGTGCCAGCAGAGCCCAAGAGGCGGGCACCATATATTTT,CASRAQEAGTIYF
.,TRBD2,TRBJ2-5,TRBV5-1,TGCGCCAGCAGCCGAGCGACTAGCGGGGACCGGGAGACCCAGTACTTC,CASSRATSGDRETQYF
.,TRBD2,TRBJ2-7,TRBV6-5,TGTGCCAGCAGACAACGGACCGGGGGGTACGAGCAGTACTTC,CASRQRTGGYEQYF
once,TRBD2,TRBJ2-1,TRBV28,TGTGCCAGCAGTTTAAAAAGGCGAGCGGGGATCAACTACAATGAGCAGTTCTTC,CASSLKRRAGINYNEQFF
.,.,TRBJ1-1,TRBV15,TGTGCCACCAGCAGAGATGGTGGGGCTTGGACTGAAGCTTTCTTT,CATSRDGGAWTEAFF
.,TRBD1,TRBJ2-7,TRBV6-8,TGTGCCAGCAGTTACTCGATTGCCCAGGGGGACTACGAGCAGTACTTC,CASSYSIAQGDYEQYF
.,TRBD2,TRBJ2-7,TRBV5-1,TGCGCTAGCAGCGCAGCGGGAGGGCCCTACGAGCAGTACTTC,CASSAAGGPYEQYF
.,.,TRBJ1-4,TRBV28,TGTGCCAGCAGGACAGCCCTGGAGGAAAAACTGTTTTTT,CASRTALEEKLFF
.,.,TRBJ1-4,TRBV5-1,TGCGCCAGCCAGGGGCAGGGCTCCAAACTGTTTTTT,CASQGQGSKLFF
.,.,TRBJ2-5,TRBV7-7,TGTGCCAGCAGCCCGCATCACCAAGAGACCCAGTACTTC,CASSPHHQETQYF
.,TRBD2,TRBJ2-5,TRBV6-1,TGTGCCAGCACCGGGGGGAGGGCCGGTTCGGAGACCCAGTACTTC,CASTGGRAGSETQYF
.,TRBD2,TRBJ2-2,TRBV28,TGTGCCAGCAGCCTGACTAGCGGGAGGGTTCGGTCCGGGGAGCTGTTTTTT,CASSLTSGRVRSGELFF
.,TRBD1,TRBJ1-2,TRBV30,TGTGCCTGGAGTGTAGCGGGACAGAACTCAGCTTCATACTATGGCTACACCTTC,CAWSVAGQNSASYYGYTF
few,TRBD1,TRBJ1-5,TRBV30,TGTGCCTGGACGGGACAGAACAATCAGCCCCAGCATTTT,CAWTGQNNQPQHF
.,TRBD2,TRBJ2-3,TRBV5-4,TGTGCCAGCAGCCGAGGGACTAGCGGATTCACAGATACGCAGTATTTT,CASSRGTSGFTDTQYF
.,.,TRBJ1-2,TRBV4-2,TGTGCCAGCAGCCAAGAACGAGGCCAGGGGAAATCGTCGGCTGGCTACACCTTC,CASSQERGQGKSSAGYTF
.,.,TRBJ1-2,TRBV7-9,TGTGCCAGCAGCTCCGCCGGGGTCAGCCGAAACTATGGCTACACCTTC,CASSSAGVSRNYGYTF
.,.,TRBJ2-7,TRBV19,TGTGCCAGTAGTCGTCAGGGGCTCAACGAGCAGTACTTC,CASSRQGLNEQYF